The 31 T cell receptor beta chains reported below all come from one sample, sequenced in a study of T cell responses to AZD1222 COVID-19 vaccine. This table comes from immunoSEQ multiplex PCR, and its TCRdb copy is limited to in-frame clones, with some not included. This sample has roughly 120,000 clones, with 80% to 90% found just once. The sequenced sample was peripheral blood, obtained on day 0 of MenACWY control vaccination. These TCRs come from an adult in good health.

CDR3 amino acids: CASSYGPSVPYEQYF. DNA of the CDR3: TGTGCCAGCAGTTATGGGCCTAGCGTACCCTACGAGCAGTACTTC. This chain links TRBV27 with TRBJ2-7, with D possibly TRBD2 on 6 matching bases. V gave up 4 bases and J gave up 2 bases, with 15 bases separating them. The CDR3 contains 15 residues. Germline loops: CDR1 MNHEY, CDR2 SMNVEV (reference sequence).

The chain combines TRBV7-2 with TRBJ1-6; D is possibly TRBD1 (5 bases). V was shortened by 1 base and J by 9 bases, with 10 bases between the two germline ends. The CDR3 length is 14 residues. Germline lookup yields CDR1 SGHTA and CDR2 FQGNSA. The CDR3 protein is CASSLEGKGSPLHF. The CDR3 DNA is TGTGCCAGCAGCTTAGAGGGGAAGGGTTCACCCCTCCACTTT.

The chain has TRBV7-9 and TRBJ2-2, with D hard to call. Germline V gene sequence: CDR1 SEHNR, CDR2 FQNEAQ (reference sequence). V dropped 1 base and J dropped 6 bases, with 6 bases sitting between them. The length of the CDR3 is 13 residues. CDR3 region: CASSLVIAGELFF. The CDR3 coding sequence is TGTGCCAGCAGCTTAGTAATAGCCGGGGAGCTGTTTTTT.

The table lists this clone with a few counts. This rearrangement joins TRBV9 to TRBJ2-7; TRBD2 matches at 9 bases. This CDR3 is built from 16 residues. The junction had 13 bases not matched to a gene; V was cut back by 4 bases and J by 5 bases. The germline gives CDR1 SGDLS, CDR2 YYNGEE. The CDR3 is CASSPHLSREGNEQYF. CDR3 in DNA: TGTGCCAGCAGCCCACATCTCTCGCGGGAGGGAAACGAGCAGTACTTC.

The CDR3 loop is CATSIDGPLGEQYF. CDR3 coding DNA: TGTGCCACCAGCATAGACGGGCCTTTGGGGGAGCAGTACTTC. This chain uses TRBV15 with TRBJ2-7; D gene uncertain. The ends were cut back, 4 bases at V and 7 bases at J, with 17 bases in the middle. The CDR3 spans 14 residues. The germline V gene has CDR1 LNHNV and CDR2 YYDKDF (reference sequence).

This chain connects TRBV29-1 to TRBJ2-2, with TRBD1 as a possible D gene (5 bases). Germline V gives CDR1 SQVTM, CDR2 ANQGSEA. This CDR3 region has 12 residues. Trimming stripped 7 bases from V and 5 bases from J, with 11 bases between. CDR3 amino acids: CSATGGTGELFF. CDR3 nucleotide sequence: TGCAGCGCCACAGGTGGGACCGGGGAGCTGTTTTTT.

This clone was seen a handful of times. The chain combines TRBV7-9 with TRBJ1-5; 7 positions match TRBD1. V was clipped by 5 bases and J by 6 bases; unmatched bases: 4. Germline V gives CDR1 SEHNR, CDR2 FQNEAQ (reference sequence). The CDR3 covers 13 residues. The CDR3 sequence: CASSQTGSQPQHF. CDR3 nucleotide sequence: TGTGCCAGCAGCCAGACAGGGAGTCAGCCCCAGCATTTT.

The chain combines TRBV19 with TRBJ2-5; D not resolved. V was trimmed by 4 bases and J by 5 bases, leaving 14 bases between them. There are 14 residues in the CDR3. Germline assignment: CDR1 LNHDA and CDR2 SQIVND (reference sequence). CDR3 bases: TGTGCCAGTAGTAGGGCAGCCTTAGTGGAGACCCAGTACTTC. This encodes CASSRAALVETQYF.

This clone was detected once. The chain links TRBV3-1 (or the pseudogene TRBV3-2) to TRBJ2-2, with D unresolved. Trimming removed 4 bases at V and 2 bases at J, with 14 bases between. The CDR3 contains 16 residues. The germline CDR1 and CDR2 sequences are LGHDT and YNNKEL (reference sequence). The CDR3 protein is CASSPRPLRNTGELFF. The DNA of the CDR3 is TGTGCCAGCAGCCCGCGGCCACTTAGAAACACCGGGGAGCTGTTTTTT.

The genes are TRBV5-1 and TRBJ2-5; the match to TRBD2 covers 10 bases. The CDR3 spans 14 residues. Germline-derived CDR1 and CDR2 are SGHRS and YFSETQ. V was clipped by 4 bases and J by 7 bases; unmatched bases: 7. The CDR3, as DNA: TGCGCCAGCAGCAGCGGGAGGGTCGGAGGGACCCAGTACTTC. It translates to CASSSGRVGGTQYF.

The V call is TRBV5-1, the J call TRBJ2-1; D is perhaps TRBD1 or TRBD2 (5 bases each). The germline V gene has CDR1 SGHRS and CDR2 YFSETQ. The germline V and J ends were trimmed by 4 bases and 15 bases, with 20 bases remaining between them. CDR3 length: 13 amino acids. CDR3 sequence reads: CASSEGRGLATFF. DNA for the CDR3: TGCGCCAGCAGCGAGGGGCGAGGACTCGCTACGTTCTTC.

The chain combines TRBV10-1 with TRBJ2-7, with no clear D. Germline values: CDR1 WNHNN, CDR2 SYGVQD (reference sequence). CDR3 size: 10 residues. The V end lost 9 bases, the J end lost 2 bases, and 5 bases lay between the germline ends. The CDR3 coding sequence is TGCGCCAGTACCCCCTACGAGCAGTACTTC. Translating gives CASTPYEQYF.

The chain joins TRBV7-2 to TRBJ2-7, with 9 bases aligning to TRBD1. Germline V gene data show CDR1 as SGHTA and CDR2 as FQGNSA. Trimming took 7 bases from V and 4 from J; bases not matched to a gene: 8. The CDR3 totals 14 residues. CDR3 sequence reads: CASILDRGSYEQYF. The DNA for the CDR3 is TGTGCCAGCATCCTGGACAGGGGCTCGTACGAGCAGTACTTC. Supplemented by reference TRBV7-2 and TRBJ2-7, the full variable domain reads GAGVSQSPSNKVTEKGKDVELRCDPISGHTALYWYRQSLGQGLEFLIYFQGNSAPDKSGLPSDRFSAERTGGSVSTLTIQRTQQEDSAVYLCASILDRGSYEQYFGPGTRLTVT.

In its sample, this clone was seen a few times. The chain recombines TRBV11-3 with TRBJ2-2, with D possibly TRBD2 on 5 matching bases. The CDR3 sequence is 16 residues long. V lost 1 base and J 1 base, leaving 10 bases between the germline ends. Per germline, CDR1 SGHNT and CDR2 YENEEA. CDR3: CASSLGAGMNTGELFF. The CDR3 DNA reads as TGTGCCAGCAGCTTAGGGGCGGGTATGAACACCGGGGAGCTGTTTTTT.

The V and J genes are TRBV3-1 (or the pseudogene TRBV3-2) and TRBJ1-2; 7 positions match TRBD1. V gave up 4 bases and J gave up 4 bases; unmatched junction bases: 6. Germline CDR1 LGHDT, CDR2 YNNKEL (reference sequence). This CDR3 region has 14 residues. The CDR3 DNA is TGTGCCAGCAGCCCCAACAGGGGAAGCTATGGCTACACCTTC. It codes for CASSPNRGSYGYTF.

The chain links TRBV27 to TRBJ1-1, with D unclear. Looked up from germline, CDR1 is MNHEY and CDR2 is SMNVEV (reference sequence). This CDR3 is built from 13 residues. Trimming removed 2 bases from V and 1 base from J, with 5 bases in between. CDR3 DNA sequence: TGTGCCAGCAGTTTAAGGGAGAACACTGAAGCTTTCTTT. It codes for CASSLRENTEAFF.

The rearrangement joins TRBV29-1 to TRBJ1-3; D remains unclear. Trimming took 8 bases from V and 0 from J, leaving 8 bases between them. The CDR3 is 12 residues long. Germline V gene lookup returns CDR1 SQVTM and CDR2 ANQGSEA. CDR3 bases: TGCAGCTGTCAGTACTCTGGAAACACCATATATTTT. This encodes CSCQYSGNTIYF.

The V gene is TRBV5-1, the J gene TRBJ2-5; D call uncertain. V was pared by 5 bases and J by 1 base, with 6 bases between. CDR3 size: 12 residues. Germline values: CDR1 SGHRS, CDR2 YFSETQ. The CDR3 DNA reads TGCGCCAGCAGTTCGAGCCAAGAGACCCAGTACTTC. It codes for CASSSSQETQYF.

The genes are TRBV19 and TRBJ2-7, with 8 positions matching TRBD1. Germline V CDR1 and CDR2: LNHDA, SQIVND (reference sequence). V lost 3 bases to trimming and J lost 7 bases; unmatched junction nucleotides: 8. The CDR3 has 14 amino acids. The CDR3 DNA is TGTGCCAGTAGTATTCAGGGGGCCTTGGGGGAGCAGTACTTC. Translation: CASSIQGALGEQYF.

This clone was seen once. V gene TRBV2 combines with J gene TRBJ1-2; D unclear. CDR3 size: 12 residues. Germline CDR1 and CDR2: SNHLY and FYNNEI. V was clipped by 1 base and J by 4 bases, with 4 bases between them. The CDR3 DNA reads TGTGCCAGCAGTGAAGAGGTCTATGGCTACACCTTC. As protein: CASSEEVYGYTF.

The gene calls are TRBV2 and TRBJ2-7; the D gene is possibly TRBD1 (5 bases). CDR3 length: 14 amino acids. Per the germline V gene, CDR1 is SNHLY and CDR2 is FYNNEI. V was cut by 3 bases and J by 2 bases, with 11 bases left in between. CDR3 nucleotide sequence: TGTGCCAGCAGTGACAGACAGTCCCCCTACGAGCAGTACTTC. It specifies CASSDRQSPYEQYF.

The chain has TRBV5-4 and TRBJ2-7; D tentatively fits TRBD1 or TRBD2 (5 bases each). This CDR3 contains 14 residues. The germline CDR1 and CDR2 sequences are SGHNT and YYREEE (reference sequence). Trimming stripped 2 bases from V and 4 bases from J, with 13 bases between. The CDR3 sequence is CASSFRGVTYEQYF. The DNA of the CDR3 is TGTGCCAGCAGCTTTCGAGGGGTTACTTACGAGCAGTACTTC.

CDR3 DNA sequence: TGTGCCAGCAGCTTGGCGCCGGTTGGCTCCCAAGAGACCCAGTACTTC. As protein: CASSLAPVGSQETQYF. The chain couples TRBV5-4 to TRBJ2-5; D unresolved. CDR3 size: 16 residues. V gave up 0 bases and J gave up 1 base, with 13 bases separating them. In germline, CDR1 is SGHNT, CDR2 YYREEE (reference sequence).

In its sample, this clone was seen a few times. The V gene is TRBV20-1, the J gene TRBJ2-4; D is unresolved. Germline assignment: CDR1 DFQATT and CDR2 SNEGSKA (reference sequence). V was cut by 3 bases and J by 8 bases, with 14 bases left in between. The CDR3 contains 13 residues. The CDR3 is CSASLGSWDIQYF. The CDR3 DNA is TGCAGTGCTAGTTTGGGTTCTTGGGACATTCAGTACTTC.

The chain uses TRBV28 and TRBJ2-3; D might be TRBD2 (6 bases). Trimming left V 6 bases short and J 7 bases short, with 23 bases between. Germline V lookup: CDR1 MDHEN, CDR2 SYDVKM. CDR3 length equals 16 residues. The CDR3 DNA sequence: TGTGCCAGCAGCCCCCGGCGGGGCAGAACACAACATACGCAGTATTTT. Translating it yields CASSPRRGRTQHTQYF.

The genes are TRBV6-1 and TRBJ1-1; D is unresolved. Germline V gene lookup returns CDR1 MNHNS and CDR2 SASEGT. The V end was cut by 2 bases, the J end by 4 bases, with 14 bases between. CDR3 length equals 15 residues. The CDR3 DNA sequence: TGTGCCAGCAGTGAAAAGTCAGGAGGCGGCACTGAAGCTTTCTTT. It is translated as CASSEKSGGGTEAFF.

The chain uses TRBV5-1 and TRBJ1-4; 7 bases align to TRBD1. V trimming: 3 bases; J trimming: 5 bases; junction bases outside the gene matches: 10. Germline CDR1 reads SGHRS; CDR2 reads YFSETQ. The length of the CDR3 is 16 residues. CDR3 amino acids: CASSYQTGERNEKLFF. CDR3 nucleotide sequence: TGCGCCAGCAGCTACCAAACAGGGGAGAGGAATGAAAAACTGTTTTTT.

J is TRBJ2-7 and V is TRBV7-9, with TRBD2 matching 10 bases. Germline trimming cut 1 base from V and 6 bases from J; bases unmatched to any gene: 0. The CDR3 runs 13 residues. Per germline, CDR1 SEHNR and CDR2 FQNEAQ (reference sequence). The CDR3 region has the DNA TGTGCCAGCAGCTTAGGACTAGCGGGCGAGCAGTACTTC. Translated, it gives CASSLGLAGEQYF.

The sample holds many counts of this clone. This chain joins TRBV4-2 and TRBJ2-3; possibly TRBD1 or TRBD2 for D (6 bases each). CDR3 length equals 16 residues. Trimming pared 1 base from V and 3 bases from J, leaving 14 bases between. In germline, CDR1 is LGHNA, CDR2 YNFKEQ. CDR3 loop: CASSQGGGSGTDTQYF. CDR3 DNA: TGTGCCAGCAGCCAAGGAGGGGGTAGCGGAACAGATACGCAGTATTTT.

This chain connects TRBV7-9 to TRBJ1-2, with D hard to call. The CDR3 sequence is 13 residues long. Germline-derived CDR1 and CDR2 are SEHNR and FQNEAQ (reference sequence). V lost 1 base, J lost 6 bases, and 9 bases lay in between. In nucleotides, the CDR3 is TGTGCCAGCAGCTTAGGCCTAACGAATGGCTACACCTTC. Its translation: CASSLGLTNGYTF. The whole variable domain, remainder taken from reference TRBV7-9 and TRBJ1-2, is DTGVSQNPRHKITKRGQNVTFRCDPISEHNRLYWYRQTLGQGPEFLTYFQNEAQLEKSRLLSDRFSAERPKGSFSTLEIQRTEQGDSAMYLCASSLGLTNGYTFGSGTRLTVV.

CDR3 residues: CASSLAVLVTDEQFF. Written as DNA, the CDR3 is TGCGCCAGCAGCTTGGCCGTACTTGTGACAGATGAGCAGTTCTTC. The chain uses TRBV5-1 and TRBJ2-1; possibly TRBD1 for D (5 bases). Trimming shortened V by 0 bases and J by 8 bases, and 15 bases separated the two germline ends. Germline CDR1 reads SGHRS; CDR2 reads YFSETQ. The CDR3 loop spans 15 amino acids.